The T cell receptor beta chain described here comes from a study of shared clonotypes between healthy human individuals. Whole-study results and caveats: Clonotypes shared by all four donors outscored non-shared clonotypes in generation probability.

This clone was recorded once. The antigen is undetermined. The data were produced by immunoSEQ multiplex PCR, yet TCRdb's version contains in-frame clones alone and is incomplete. The data contain approximately 710,000 clones, 90% of them singletons. The sequence derives from a man aged 18 to 35 in good health. Some clones in this sample may be carry-over from other donors' samples. The sequencing sample was made of memory CD8+ T cells from PBMCs. Specified subset: CD45RO+ cells pooled with CCR7-negative TemRA cells.

In nucleotides, the CDR3 is TGTGCCAGCAGTTTCGACAGGGATGTGGTGCAGCCCCAGCATTTT. Amino acids: CASSFDRDVVQPQHF. This chain links TRBV6-6 with TRBJ1-5; 7 positions agree with TRBD1. After removal of 4 bases from V and 7 bases from J, the junction contained 10 bases not matched to a gene. The germline V gene encodes CDR1 MNHNY and CDR2 SVGAGI (reference sequence). This CDR3 comprises 15 residues.